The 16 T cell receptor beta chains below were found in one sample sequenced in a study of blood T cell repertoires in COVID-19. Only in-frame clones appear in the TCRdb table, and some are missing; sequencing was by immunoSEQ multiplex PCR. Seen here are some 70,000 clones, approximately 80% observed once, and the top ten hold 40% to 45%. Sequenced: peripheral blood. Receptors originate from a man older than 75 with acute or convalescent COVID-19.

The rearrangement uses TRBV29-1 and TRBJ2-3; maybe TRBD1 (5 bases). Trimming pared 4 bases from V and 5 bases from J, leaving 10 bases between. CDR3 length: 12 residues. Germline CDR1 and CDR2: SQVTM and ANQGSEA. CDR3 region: CSVGQGGDTQYF. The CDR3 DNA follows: TGCAGCGTTGGGCAGGGTGGAGATACGCAGTATTTT.

The CDR3 sequence: CASSLFQVRENTEAFF. The CDR3, as DNA: TGTGCCAGCAGCTTGTTCCAGGTCCGGGAGAACACTGAAGCTTTCTTT. The V and J genes are TRBV5-6 and TRBJ1-1; no firm D call. V was trimmed by 1 base and J by 1 base, leaving 14 bases between them. The CDR3 runs to 16 residues. Germline lookup yields CDR1 SGHDT and CDR2 YYEEEE.

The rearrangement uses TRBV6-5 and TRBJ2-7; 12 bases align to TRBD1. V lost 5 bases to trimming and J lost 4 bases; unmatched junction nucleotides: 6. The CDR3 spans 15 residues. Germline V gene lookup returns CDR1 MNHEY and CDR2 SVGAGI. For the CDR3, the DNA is TGTGCCAGCAGTAAGGGACAGGGGGCATCGTACGAGCAGTACTTC. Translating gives CASSKGQGASYEQYF.

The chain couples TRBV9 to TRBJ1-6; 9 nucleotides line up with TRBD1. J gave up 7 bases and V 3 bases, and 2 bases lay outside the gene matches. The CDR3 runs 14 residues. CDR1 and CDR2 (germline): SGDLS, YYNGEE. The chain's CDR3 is CASSGGQGNSPLHF. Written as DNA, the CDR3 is TGTGCCAGCAGCGGCGGACAGGGGAATTCACCCCTCCACTTT.

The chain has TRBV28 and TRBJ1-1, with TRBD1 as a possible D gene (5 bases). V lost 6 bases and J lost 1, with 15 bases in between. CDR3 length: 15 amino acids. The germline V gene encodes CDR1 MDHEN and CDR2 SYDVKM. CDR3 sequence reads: CASSPGTTGNTEAFF. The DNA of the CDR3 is TGTGCCAGCAGCCCAGGAACAACAGGGAACACTGAAGCTTTCTTT. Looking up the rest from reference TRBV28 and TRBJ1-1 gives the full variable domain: DVKVTQSSRYLVKRTGEKVFLECVQDMDHENMFWYRQDPGLGLRLIYFSYDVKMKEKGDIPEGYSVSREKKERFSLILESASTNQTSMYLCASSPGTTGNTEAFFGQGTRLTVV.

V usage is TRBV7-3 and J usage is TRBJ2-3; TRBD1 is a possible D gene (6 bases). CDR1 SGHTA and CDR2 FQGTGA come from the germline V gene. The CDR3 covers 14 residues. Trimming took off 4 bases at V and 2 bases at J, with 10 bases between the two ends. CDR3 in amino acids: CASSSGQFTDTQYF. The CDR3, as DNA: TGTGCCAGCAGCTCAGGACAGTTCACAGATACGCAGTATTTT.

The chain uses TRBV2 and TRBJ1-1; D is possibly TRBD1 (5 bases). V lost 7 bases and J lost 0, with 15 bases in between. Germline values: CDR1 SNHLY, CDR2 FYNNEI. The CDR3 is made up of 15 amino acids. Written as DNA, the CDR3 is TGTGCCAGCATCCCGGAGGGGTCCGTGAACACTGAAGCTTTCTTT. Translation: CASIPEGSVNTEAFF. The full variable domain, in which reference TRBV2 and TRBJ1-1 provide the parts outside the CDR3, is EPEVTQTPSHQVTQMGQEVILRCVPISNHLYFYWYRQILGQKVEFLVSFYNNEISEKSEIFDDQFSVERPDGSNFTLKIRSTKLEDSAMYFCASIPEGSVNTEAFFGQGTRLTVV.

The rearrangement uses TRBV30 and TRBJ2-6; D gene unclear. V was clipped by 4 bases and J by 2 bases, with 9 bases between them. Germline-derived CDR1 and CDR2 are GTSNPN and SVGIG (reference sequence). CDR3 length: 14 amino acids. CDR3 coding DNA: TGTGCCTGGAAAAGGAGCGCTGGGGCCAACGTCCTGACTTTC. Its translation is CAWKRSAGANVLTF.

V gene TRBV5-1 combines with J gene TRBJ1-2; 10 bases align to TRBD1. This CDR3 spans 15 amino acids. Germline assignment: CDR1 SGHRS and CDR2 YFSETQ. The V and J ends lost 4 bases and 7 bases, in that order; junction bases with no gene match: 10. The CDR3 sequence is CASSRTSGQGPGYTF. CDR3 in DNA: TGCGCCAGCAGCCGTACCTCGGGACAGGGGCCTGGCTACACCTTC.

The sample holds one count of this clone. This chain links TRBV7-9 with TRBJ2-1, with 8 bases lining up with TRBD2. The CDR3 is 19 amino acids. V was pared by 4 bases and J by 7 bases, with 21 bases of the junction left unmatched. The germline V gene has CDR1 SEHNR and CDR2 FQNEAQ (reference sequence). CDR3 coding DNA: TGTGCCAGCAGCTCCCTTCATGCGGAGGCTAGCGGGTTTGGGAATGAGCAGTTCTTC. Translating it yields CASSSLHAEASGFGNEQFF.

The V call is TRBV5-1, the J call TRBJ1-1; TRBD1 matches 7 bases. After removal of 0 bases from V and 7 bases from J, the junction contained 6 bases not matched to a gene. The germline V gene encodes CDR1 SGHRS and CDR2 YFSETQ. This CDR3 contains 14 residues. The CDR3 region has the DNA TGCGCCAGCAGCTTGGATGTAAACAGGGGTGAAGCTTTCTTT. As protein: CASSLDVNRGEAFF.

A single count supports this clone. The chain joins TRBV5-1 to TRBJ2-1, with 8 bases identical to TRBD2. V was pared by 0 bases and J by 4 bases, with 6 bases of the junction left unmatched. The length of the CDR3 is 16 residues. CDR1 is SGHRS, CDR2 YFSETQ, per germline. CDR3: CASSLVTSGEYNEQFF. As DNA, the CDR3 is TGCGCCAGCAGCTTGGTCACTAGCGGAGAGTACAATGAGCAGTTCTTC.

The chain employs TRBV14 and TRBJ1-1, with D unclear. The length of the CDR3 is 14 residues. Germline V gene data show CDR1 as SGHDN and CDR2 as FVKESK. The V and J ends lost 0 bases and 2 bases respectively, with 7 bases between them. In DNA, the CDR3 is TGTGCCAGCAGCCAAGAGACACCAAACACTGAAGCTTTCTTT. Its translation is CASSQETPNTEAFF.

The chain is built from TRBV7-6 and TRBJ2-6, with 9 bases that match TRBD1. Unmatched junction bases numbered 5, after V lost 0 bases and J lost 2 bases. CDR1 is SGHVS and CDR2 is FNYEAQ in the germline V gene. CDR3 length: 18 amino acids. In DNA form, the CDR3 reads TGTGCCAGCAGCTTAGCCGACAGGGGGATTCCTGGGGCCAACGTCCTGACTTTC. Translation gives CASSLADRGIPGANVLTF.

The CDR3 nucleotides read TGTGCCAGCAGCTTCCTAGAGGGACAAAATTCACCCCTCCACTTT. Amino acids: CASSFLEGQNSPLHF. The chain links TRBV11-2 to TRBJ1-6; TRBD1 is a possible D gene (6 bases). Germline V lookup: CDR1 SGHAT, CDR2 FQNNGV. This CDR3 has 15 residues. V lost 3 bases and J lost 7, with 13 bases in between.

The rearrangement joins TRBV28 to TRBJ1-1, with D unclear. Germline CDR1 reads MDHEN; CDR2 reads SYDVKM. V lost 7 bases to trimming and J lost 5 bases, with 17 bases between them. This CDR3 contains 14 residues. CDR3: CASITEPPRTEAFF. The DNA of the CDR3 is TGTGCCAGCATAACCGAACCCCCGAGAACTGAAGCTTTCTTT.